The 2 T cell receptor beta chains in this list originate from one sample, sequenced in a study of cytomegalovirus exposure and HLA in healthy donors (TCRdb year 2017). Libraries were prepared through the immunoSEQ multiplex PCR assay. A mixture of 60 forward primers for TCR Vbeta segments and 13 reverse primers for TCR Jbeta segments was used in the multiplex PCR. TCRdb obtained this table from immuneACCESS and retained in-frame rearrangements with V and J assigned. These tables miss some clones; where compared with another copy, unresolved V genes account for less than half of the shortfall, and the remainder is unexplained. The sample records about 75,000 clones, approximately 78% of which are singletons. The biggest ten clones account for roughly 2% of the sample. The sample was PBMCs. These receptors all stem from a man between 18 and 35 years old in good health and CMV-seronegative.

This rearrangement joins TRBV6-6 to TRBJ1-2, with no clear D. CDR3 length: 13 amino acids. Germline V gene sequence: CDR1 MNHNY, CDR2 SVGAGI (reference sequence). The V end lost 5 bases, the J end lost 4 bases, and 11 bases lay between the germline ends. Written as DNA, the CDR3 is TGTGCCAGCAGTCACACACCTCTCTATGGCTACACCTTC. Its translation is CASSHTPLYGYTF.

V and J are TRBV6-4 and TRBJ2-3; 7 bases align to TRBD2. CDR3 length equals 14 residues. CDR1 MRHNA and CDR2 SNTAGT come from the germline V gene. V was pared by 2 bases and J by 5 bases, with 4 bases of the junction left unmatched. CDR3 sequence (DNA): TGTGCCAGCAGTGACAGGGGAGGGGAAGATACGCAGTATTTT. It translates to CASSDRGGEDTQYF.